The 30 T cell receptor beta chains below were found in one sample sequenced in a study of T cells in Graves' hyperthyroidism and ophthalmopathy. Amplified TCR beta CDR3 regions derived from RNA transcripts. During a first-round RT-PCR of the TCR CDR3, the HTBI primer set was used. Via MiXCR, TCRdb re-called the multiplex PCR reads, giving one row per CDR3 protein. The data show over 650,000 distinct CDR3 sequences, roughly 15% seen once. What was sequenced was blood. All receptors derive from a man in his late teens or twenties with Graves' hyperthyroidism.

In this sample, this clonotype turned up many times. This rearrangement joins TRBV28 to TRBJ2-7; 10 bases line up with TRBD1. Germline V gene lookup returns CDR1 MDHEN and CDR2 SYDVKM. V was pared by 4 bases and J by 7 bases, with 10 bases of the junction left unmatched. This CDR3 has 15 amino acids. DNA for the CDR3: TGTGCCAGCAGTTCACCCCGACAGGGGGCACAAGAGCAGTACTTC. It codes for CASSSPRQGAQEQYF.

This clonotype was recorded many times. The V call is TRBV27, the J call TRBJ2-7; no clear D gene. There are 13 residues in the CDR3. Trimming left V 2 bases short and J 6 bases short, with 11 bases between. CDR1 is MNHEY and CDR2 is SMNVEV in the germline V gene (reference sequence). The CDR3 DNA is TGTGCCAGCAGTTTAGGATTTCCCCTCGAGCAGTACTTC. Its protein is CASSLGFPLEQYF.

This clonotype was observed a few times. This chain links TRBV25-1 with TRBJ2-7; TRBD1 is a possible D gene (6 bases). V dropped 2 bases and J dropped 4 bases, with 9 bases sitting between them. Germline CDR1 MGHDK, CDR2 SYGVNS. The CDR3 runs to 13 residues. The CDR3 protein is CASSETQGYEQYF. CDR3 nucleotides: TGTGCCAGCAGTGAAACACAGGGATACGAGCAGTACTTC.

Note on this clonotype: A much larger clone differs from this one at a single base, so this may be a read error. J is TRBJ1-5 and V is TRBV30, with 9 positions matching TRBD1. Germline values: CDR1 GTSNPN, CDR2 SVGIG (reference sequence). CDR3 size: 18 residues. V was clipped by 1 base and J by 1 base; unmatched bases: 11. This CDR3 reads CAWSGSDYRGLSNQPQHF. The CDR3, as DNA: TGTGCCTGGAGTGGGTCCGACTACAGGGGGCTAAGCAATCAGCCCCAGCATTTT.

The J gene is TRBJ2-1, the V gene TRBV4-2, with D uncertain. Germline CDR1 and CDR2: LGHNA and YNFKEQ. V was clipped by 2 bases and J by 5 bases, with 25 bases between them. The CDR3 has 19 amino acids. DNA of the CDR3: TGTGCCAGCAGCCAAAGGACCCCATATGTTCCTGAAATAAACAATGAGCAGTTCTTC. Protein: CASSQRTPYVPEINNEQFF.

This clonotype was found a few times. This chain connects TRBV6-1 to TRBJ1-2; 8 bases fit TRBD1. The CDR3 sequence is 15 residues long. In germline, CDR1 is MNHNS, CDR2 SASEGT. J was trimmed by 7 bases and V by 10 bases; bases with no gene match: 17. The DNA for the CDR3 is TGTGCCATCCCCCGACCGGGACAGGCGACCTTTGGCTACACCTTC. Translating gives CAIPRPGQATFGYTF.

This clonotype was observed at least ten times. The DNA for the CDR3 is TGCAGTGCTATCTTTTATCCGGACAAAAACTATGGCTACACCTTC. Protein: CSAIFYPDKNYGYTF. J is TRBJ1-2 and V is TRBV20-1; the D gene is possibly TRBD1 (5 bases). V was shortened by 4 bases and J by 2 bases, with 17 bases between the two germline ends. This CDR3 is built from 15 residues. Germline CDR1 DFQATT, CDR2 SNEGSKA (reference sequence).

The V and J genes are TRBV9 and TRBJ2-1; D tentatively fits TRBD1 or TRBD2 (5 bases each). V was cut by 4 bases and J by 1 base, with 15 bases left in between. The length of the CDR3 is 16 residues. Germline V lookup: CDR1 SGDLS, CDR2 YYNGEE. This CDR3 is CASSPRGTASYNEQFF. CDR3 sequence (DNA): TGTGCCAGCAGCCCCCGTGGGACCGCGTCCTACAATGAGCAGTTCTTC.

The rearrangement uses TRBV7-2 and TRBJ2-7; TRBD1 aligns across 9 bases. The V and J ends lost 3 bases and 5 bases, in that order; junction bases with no gene match: 11. CDR1 and CDR2 from the germline V gene are SGHTA and FQGNSA. The CDR3 has 16 residues. The CDR3 loop is CASSFEWTGVENEQYF. The CDR3 DNA reads as TGTGCCAGCAGCTTTGAGTGGACAGGGGTTGAGAACGAGCAGTACTTC.

This clonotype was picked up a small number of times. The chain links TRBV2 to TRBJ2-7, with 7 bases fitting TRBD2. This CDR3 is 15 amino acids long. J gave up 3 bases and V 5 bases, and 10 bases lay outside the gene matches. CDR1 and CDR2 from the germline V gene are SNHLY and FYNNEI. Here the CDR3 DNA reads TGTGCCAGCAGTTTCGGCGGGAGTCGCAGCTACGAGCAGTACTTC. Its protein is CASSFGGSRSYEQYF.

J is TRBJ1-1 and V is TRBV28, with TRBD1 matching 8 bases. From germline, CDR1 is MDHEN and CDR2 SYDVKM. The CDR3 totals 14 residues. J lost 7 bases, V lost 5 bases, and 9 bases had no gene match. Here the CDR3 DNA reads TGTGCCAGCAGTCCCCAGGGGGCGTATGGTGAAGCTTTCTTT. It yields the protein CASSPQGAYGEAFF. The whole variable domain, filled in from reference TRBV28 and TRBJ1-1, reads DVKVTQSSRYLVKRTGEKVFLECVQDMDHENMFWYRQDPGLGLRLIYFSYDVKMKEKGDIPEGYSVSREKKERFSLILESASTNQTSMYLCASSPQGAYGEAFFGQGTRLTVV.

This sequence joins TRBV10-3 and TRBJ2-2; D perhaps matches TRBD1 (6 bases). The V and J ends lost 10 bases and 6 bases respectively, with 9 bases between them. Per the germline V gene, CDR1 is ENHRY and CDR2 is SYGVKD. This CDR3 contains 11 residues. Here the CDR3 DNA reads TGTGCCACCTCAGGGGCCGGGGAGCTGTTTTTT. This sequence encodes CATSGAGELFF.

This clonotype was observed many times. This sequence joins TRBV10-3 and TRBJ2-4; tentatively, D is TRBD1 (6 bases). Germline values: CDR1 ENHRY, CDR2 SYGVKD. The CDR3 consists of 16 residues. The V and J ends lost 3 bases and 5 bases respectively, with 17 bases between them. The CDR3 here is CAISENAGVVENIQYF. The CDR3 region has the DNA TGTGCCATCAGTGAAAACGCAGGGGTGGTGGAAAACATTCAGTACTTC.

The chain joins TRBV7-3 to TRBJ2-2; possible D gene TRBD1, 6 bases. V lost 7 bases to trimming and J lost 6 bases, with 12 bases between them. Germline V lookup: CDR1 SGHTA, CDR2 FQGTGA. The CDR3 consists of 13 residues. CDR3 DNA: TGTGCCAGCAAAGTTGAGGGGGCCGGGGAGCTGTTTTTT. Translation: CASKVEGAGELFF.

This rearrangement joins TRBV7-7 to TRBJ1-5; 7 positions agree with TRBD1. The trim removed 5 bases at V and 2 bases at J, leaving 12 bases unmatched. The CDR3 length is 17 residues. Looked up from germline, CDR1 is SSHAT and CDR2 is FNYEAQ (reference sequence). The CDR3 here is CASSHRGLEVRNQPQHF. The CDR3 DNA reads TGTGCCAGCAGCCACAGGGGCCTAGAGGTCCGCAATCAGCCCCAGCATTTT.

This clonotype turned up a few times. The chain carries TRBV7-9 and TRBJ2-3; D unresolved. The CDR3 is made up of 14 amino acids. V was trimmed by 5 bases and J by 2 bases, leaving 11 bases between them. Germline assignment: CDR1 SEHNR and CDR2 FQNEAQ (reference sequence). CDR3 in amino acids: CASSPQEYTDTQYF. CDR3 coding DNA: TGTGCCAGCAGCCCGCAGGAGTACACAGATACGCAGTATTTT.

This clonotype came up many times. J is TRBJ2-2 and V is TRBV6-1, with D possibly being TRBD1 or TRBD2 (6 bases each). The CDR3 extends over 15 amino acids. V lost 7 bases and J 5 bases, leaving 17 bases between the germline ends. Germline lookup yields CDR1 MNHNS and CDR2 SASEGT. The CDR3 reads CASTPGAGRTGELFF. The DNA of the CDR3 is TGTGCCAGCACCCCGGGGGCCGGCAGAACCGGGGAGCTGTTTTTT.

This clonotype has a count of ten or more. V is TRBV2 and J is TRBJ2-3, with a tentative D call TRBD1 (6 bases). Deletions cut 8 bases from V and 0 bases from J, with 9 bases between. Germline V lookup: CDR1 SNHLY, CDR2 FYNNEI. This CDR3 has 13 amino acids. This chain's CDR3 is CASGTTSTDTQYF. The CDR3 DNA sequence: TGTGCCAGCGGGACAACTAGCACAGATACGCAGTATTTT.

This clonotype was seen ten or more times. V is TRBV12-3 or TRBV12-4 and J is TRBJ1-1; 8 nucleotides line up with TRBD1. The CDR3 consists of 13 residues. The junction had 5 bases not matched to a gene; V was cut back by 5 bases and J by 6 bases. In DNA form, the CDR3 reads TGTGCCAGCAGTCCCGGACAGGGCGCTGAAGCTTTCTTT. It is translated as CASSPGQGAEAFF.

This clonotype occurred a few times. The V and J genes are TRBV7-2 and TRBJ2-1; 10 bases fit TRBD2. The ends lost 1 base at V and 10 bases at J; junction bases unmatched: 4. The CDR3 runs 14 residues. Germline assignment: CDR1 SGHTA and CDR2 FQGNSA. This chain's CDR3 is CASSLDLAGEEQFF. As DNA, the CDR3 is TGTGCCAGCAGCTTAGATCTAGCGGGAGAAGAGCAGTTCTTC.

This clonotype was counted many times. V is TRBV25-1 and J is TRBJ2-1, with 9 positions matching TRBD1. This CDR3 has 15 residues. Germline loops: CDR1 MGHDK, CDR2 SYGVNS. The ends lost 4 bases at V and 4 bases at J; junction bases unmatched: 5. Here the CDR3 DNA reads TGTGCCAGCAGTGCTGAGGACAGGGGATACAATGAGCAGTTCTTC. This translates into CASSAEDRGYNEQFF.

The chain couples TRBV28 to TRBJ2-5; the match to TRBD2 covers 12 bases. Trimming at V came to 2 bases and at J to 5 bases, leaving 6 bases not matched to a gene. Germline V lookup: CDR1 MDHEN, CDR2 SYDVKM. There are 16 residues in the CDR3. The CDR3: CASSLGTSGFLETQYF. For the CDR3, the DNA is TGTGCCAGCAGTTTAGGGACTAGCGGGTTCCTGGAGACCCAGTACTTC.

This clonotype was seen more than once but under ten times. This chain connects TRBV4-1 to TRBJ2-3; 11 bases align to TRBD2. V shed 4 bases and J 3 bases; nucleotides not matched to a gene: 9. Germline loops: CDR1 MGHRA, CDR2 YSYEKL. The CDR3 has 17 amino acids. CDR3 DNA: TGCGCCAGCAGCCGGGGACTAGCGGAAAGGTTAACAGATACGCAGTATTTT. Amino acids: CASSRGLAERLTDTQYF.

At least ten counts were recorded for this clonotype. The V gene is TRBV7-9, the J gene TRBJ2-7; D gene unclear. Trimming cost V 3 bases and J 6 bases, with 9 bases left between them. This CDR3 is 12 amino acids long. The germline CDR1 and CDR2 sequences are SEHNR and FQNEAQ (reference sequence). CDR3 loop: CASSFPSFEQYF. The CDR3 DNA reads TGTGCCAGCAGCTTCCCCTCGTTCGAGCAGTACTTC.

This clonotype was observed many times. Written as DNA, the CDR3 is TGCAGTGCTCACTCTACTAGCGGGAGGAGAAATGAGCAGTTCTTC. It specifies CSAHSTSGRRNEQFF. The chain has TRBV20-1 and TRBJ2-1; 12 bases map to TRBD2. Trimming at V came to 5 bases and at J to 7 bases, leaving 9 bases not matched to a gene. Germline-derived CDR1 and CDR2 are DFQATT and SNEGSKA (reference sequence). The CDR3 runs 15 residues.

The chain combines TRBV12-5 with TRBJ1-5; D gene unclear. The CDR3 runs to 15 residues. The ends were cut back, 7 bases at V and 0 bases at J, with 13 bases in the middle. The germline V gene has CDR1 LGHNT and CDR2 FRNRAP. The CDR3 DNA follows: TGTGCTAGTGCCACGATCCTTAATAGCAATCAGCCCCAGCATTTT. It translates to CASATILNSNQPQHF.

The sample holds many counts of this clonotype. The CDR3 DNA reads TGTGCCAGCTCACCCTATAAGGATAATCAGCCCCAGCATTTT. Its translation is CASSPYKDNQPQHF. The chain combines TRBV18 with TRBJ1-5; D unresolved. CDR1 is KGHSH, CDR2 LQKENI, per germline. CDR3 length: 14 residues. V was clipped by 3 bases and J by 4 bases, with 10 bases between them.

The rearrangement links TRBV7-8 to TRBJ2-5, with a weak D call TRBD1 (6 bases). Per the germline V gene, CDR1 is SGHVS and CDR2 is FQNEAQ. Trimming left V 2 bases short and J 2 bases short, with 15 bases between. This CDR3 is 16 amino acids long. The CDR3 DNA sequence: TGTGCCAGCAGCTTATTGGGACAAACGGGGCAAGAGACCCAGTACTTC. It encodes CASSLLGQTGQETQYF.

This clonotype was counted ten times or more. The chain joins TRBV7-2 to TRBJ2-3; D gene ambiguous. This CDR3 spans 16 amino acids. Germline lookup yields CDR1 SGHTA and CDR2 FQGNSA. Trimming removed 1 base at V and 4 bases at J, with 15 bases between. CDR3 sequence (DNA): TGTGCCAGCAGCTTAGAAGGGAACAACGAGGCAGATACGCAGTATTTT. Residues: CASSLEGNNEADTQYF.

This clonotype has more than one count but fewer than ten. The chain joins TRBV7-9 to TRBJ2-4; 14 nucleotides line up with TRBD2. The CDR3 is made up of 18 amino acids. From germline, CDR1 is SEHNR and CDR2 FQNEAQ (reference sequence). J was trimmed by 2 bases and V by 5 bases; bases with no gene match: 8. The CDR3 here is CASSPTSGRASTKNIQYF. CDR3 nucleotide sequence: TGTGCCAGCAGCCCGACTAGCGGGAGGGCGTCGACCAAAAACATTCAGTACTTC. Full variable domain (rest looked up from reference TRBV7-9 and TRBJ2-4): DTGVSQNPRHKITKRGQNVTFRCDPISEHNRLYWYRQTLGQGPEFLTYFQNEAQLEKSRLLSDRFSAERPKGSFSTLEIQRTEQGDSAMYLCASSPTSGRASTKNIQYFGAGTRLSVL.